This T cell receptor (beta chain) appears in the sequencing data of a study of T-cell memory formation after mild COVID-19. TCRdb ran MiXCR on the 5' RACE reads and lists one entry per CDR3 protein. Among approximately 250,000 distinct CDR3 sequences listed, roughly 15% were seen once. CDR1 and CDR2 (germline): LGHNA, YSLEER. CDR3 length: 13 residues. V lost 3 bases and J lost 6; bases outside the gene matches: 3. The clonotype comes from a young man who had mild COVID-19 (a few samples of this study predate the infection). Cell type and time point are not known. The gene calls are TRBV4-3 and TRBJ2-3; TRBD2 aligns across 7 bases. The specimen was PBMCs or a T cell subset sorted from them (not recorded which). CDR3 region: CASSHIGGDTQYF. The CDR3 DNA sequence: TGCGCCAGCAGCCACATCGGGGGGGATACGCAGTATTTT.